The T cell receptor beta chain under discussion was sequenced for a study of cytomegalovirus exposure and HLA in healthy donors. Findings and limits, study-wide: The authors assumed roughly uniform sequencing depth across donors for presence/absence analyses. With further analysis later on, most CMV-associated TCR beta chains appeared HLA-restricted.

The study ran its PCR with 60 Vbeta and 13 Jbeta primers. Sequencing used immunoSEQ multiplex PCR; TCRdb keeps in-frame clones, though not all of them. The sample has 200,000 or so clones; roughly 84% are singletons. The CDR3 has 15 residues. V shed 4 bases and J 4 bases; nucleotides not matched to a gene: 8. Per the germline V gene, CDR1 is SNHLY and CDR2 is FYNNEI. Healthy donors of bone marrow made up the group. On this clone itself: Its antigen is not identified.

The chain links TRBV2 to TRBJ1-2; 8 nucleotides align to TRBD1. This receptor was taken from a boy aged 5-17 years in good health and CMV-seronegative. Sequences were obtained from PBMCs. The CDR3 sequence: CASSVDRAILYGYTF. The CDR3, as DNA: TGTGCCAGCAGTGTGGACAGGGCCATTCTCTATGGCTACACCTTC.